Shown below are 6 T cell receptor beta chains from a single sample sequenced in a study of OX40 agonist ivuxolimab in advanced cancers. TCRdb keeps only in-frame clones here, not all; method: immunoSEQ multiplex PCR. The sample includes fewer than 65,000 clones, about nine tenths of them seen just once. Material: CD4+ or CD8+ T cells sorted from blood, obtained in a trial of the OX40 agonist ivuxolimab. Source of these receptors: an adult with an advanced solid tumor such as melanoma, head and neck, liver or kidney cancer.

This clone occurred once. The chain recombines TRBV5-1 with TRBJ2-4; D may be TRBD1 or TRBD2 (6 bases each). In germline, CDR1 is SGHRS, CDR2 YFSETQ. The CDR3 has 15 amino acids. V was pared by 4 bases and J by 8 bases, with 19 bases between. CDR3: CASSPTQGTLDIQYF. The CDR3 DNA reads TGCGCCAGCAGCCCCACTCAGGGGACTTTAGACATTCAGTACTTC. The variable domain in full, completed from reference TRBV5-1 and TRBJ2-4, reads KAGVTQTPRYLIKTRGQQVTLSCSPISGHRSVSWYQQTPGQGLQFLFEYFSETQRNKGNFPGRFSGRQFSNSRSEMNVSTLELGDSALYLCASSPTQGTLDIQYFGAGTRLSVL.

The CDR3 sequence is CASSIGDGYTF. The CDR3 DNA sequence: TGTGCCAGTAGTATAGGGGATGGCTACACCTTC. The chain carries TRBV19 and TRBJ1-2, with D unresolved. The CDR3 length is 11 residues. Between the trimmed V and J ends, which lost 1 base and 6 bases, there was a span of 3 bases. Germline loops: CDR1 LNHDA, CDR2 SQIVND (reference sequence).

J is TRBJ2-2 and V is TRBV19; D unresolved. This CDR3 contains 13 residues. Germline lookup yields CDR1 LNHDA and CDR2 SQIVND (reference sequence). Between the trimmed V and J ends, which lost 1 base and 3 bases, there was a span of 3 bases. The CDR3 region has the DNA TGTGCCAGTAGTATAGCCGACACCGGGGAGCTGTTTTTT. Translation: CASSIADTGELFF.

This sequence joins TRBV6-1 and TRBJ2-7; D is undetermined. Germline V gives CDR1 MNHNS, CDR2 SASEGT. The V end lost 3 bases, the J end lost 0 bases, and 24 bases lay between the germline ends. The CDR3 runs to 19 residues. Here the CDR3 reads CASSDQALLSYSNSYEQYF. In nucleotides, the CDR3 is TGTGCCAGCAGTGATCAGGCGTTATTATCCTACTCGAACTCCTACGAGCAGTACTTC.

The chain joins TRBV10-2 to TRBJ2-7; 10 bases are a match to TRBD2. The CDR3 loop spans 16 amino acids. V trimming: 3 bases; J trimming: 7 bases; junction bases outside the gene matches: 12. The germline gives CDR1 WSHSY, CDR2 SAAADI. As DNA, the CDR3 is TGCGCCAGCAGTGAAGGTGGGCTAGCGGGAGCCGGGGAGCAGTACTTC. Its protein product is CASSEGGLAGAGEQYF.

The chain couples TRBV14 to TRBJ2-4; D call uncertain. Trimming stripped 1 base from V and 6 bases from J, with 10 bases between. CDR3 size: 14 residues. Germline CDR1 is SGHDN and CDR2 is FVKESK. Written as DNA, the CDR3 is TGTGCCAGCAGCCAAGGTTGGGAATCAAACATTCAGTACTTC. Protein sequence: CASSQGWESNIQYF.